One and the same sample provided the 12 T cell receptor beta chains below, sequenced in a study of neurological immune-mediated disorders. TCRdb fed the 5' RACE reads into MiXCR, producing one record per CDR3 protein. Among nearly 45,000 distinct CDR3 sequences, 20% to 25% were seen once, and the ten largest hold approximately 4.3%. Time point indicated: technical triplicate 3. Sample: PBMCs. These receptors all come from a man aged 55-75 years with HTLV-1-associated myelopathy (HAM/TSP).

This clonotype was seen many times. The V and J genes are TRBV20-1 and TRBJ1-4; possible D gene TRBD1, 5 bases. This CDR3 contains 14 residues. CDR1 and CDR2 from the germline V gene are DFQATT and SNEGSKA (reference sequence). Trimming took off 2 bases at V and 4 bases at J, with 11 bases between the two ends. In DNA form, the CDR3 reads TGCAGTGCTAGATGGAGGGGACTTAATGAAAAACTGTTTTTT. Encoded protein: CSARWRGLNEKLFF.

This clonotype has ten or more counts. The chain combines TRBV19 with TRBJ1-1; D is unresolved. V was clipped by 6 bases and J by 0 bases, with 8 bases between them. The CDR3 has 13 residues. In germline, CDR1 is LNHDA, CDR2 SQIVND (reference sequence). The CDR3 coding sequence is TGTGCCAGTAGGGGCAGCATGAACACTGAAGCTTTCTTT. Translating it yields CASRGSMNTEAFF.

This clonotype was picked up many times. This chain links TRBV5-1 with TRBJ2-1, with 8 nucleotides matching TRBD1. Per germline, CDR1 SGHRS and CDR2 YFSETQ. The V and J ends lost 5 bases and 8 bases, in that order; junction bases with no gene match: 9. The CDR3 totals 14 residues. CDR3 sequence (DNA): TGCGCCAGCAGAGTGGCGGACAGGGCGGATGAGCAGTTCTTC. Its translation is CASRVADRADEQFF.

The rearrangement links TRBV15 to TRBJ2-2; a possible D gene is TRBD2 (5 bases). The V gene's germline CDR1 is LNHNV and CDR2 YYDKDF (reference sequence). Trimming pared 5 bases from V and 7 bases from J, leaving 20 bases between. The CDR3 spans 16 residues. The CDR3 nucleotides are TGTGCCACCAGCCAGGCCGGGGAAGGCGTCTTCGGGGAGCTGTTTTTT. Amino acids: CATSQAGEGVFGELFF. Variable domain in full (rest from reference TRBV15 and TRBJ2-2): DAMVIQNPRYQVTQFGKPVTLSCSQTLNHNVMYWYQQKSSQAPKLLFHYYDKDFNNEADTPDNFQSRRPNTSFCFLDIRSPGLGDTAMYLCATSQAGEGVFGELFFGEGSRLTVL.

This clonotype was recorded many times. The chain uses TRBV7-2 and TRBJ2-3; perhaps TRBD2 as D (6 bases). V lost 1 base to trimming and J lost 2 bases, with 7 bases between them. The germline gives CDR1 SGHTA, CDR2 FQGNSA. The CDR3 is 14 residues long. DNA of the CDR3: TGTGCCAGCAGCTTAGTAGCGGACACAGATACGCAGTATTTT. Translation gives CASSLVADTDTQYF.

At least ten counts were recorded for this clonotype. The rearrangement joins TRBV12-3 or TRBV12-4 to TRBJ1-1; a weak D match, TRBD1 (6 bases). Deletions cut 6 bases from V and 1 base from J, with 12 bases between. The CDR3 totals 14 residues. CDR3 protein: CASSLRTANTEAFF. The CDR3 bases are TGTGCCAGCAGCTTACGGACAGCGAACACTGAAGCTTTCTTT.

This clonotype was detected ten times or more. V is TRBV20-1 and J is TRBJ2-2; TRBD2 is a possible D gene (6 bases). The V gene's germline CDR1 is DFQATT and CDR2 SNEGSKA (reference sequence). The CDR3 extends over 14 amino acids. The V and J ends lost 3 bases and 0 bases respectively, with 8 bases between them. DNA of the CDR3: TGCAGTGCTAGCGGGGGACCGAACACCGGGGAGCTGTTTTTT. Translating gives CSASGGPNTGELFF.

This clonotype was picked up many times. This chain uses TRBV5-1 with TRBJ2-1, with 7 bases fitting TRBD2. Germline-derived CDR1 and CDR2 are SGHRS and YFSETQ. The CDR3 is 15 residues long. V lost 1 base to trimming and J lost 6 bases; unmatched junction nucleotides: 7. As DNA, the CDR3 is TGCGCCAGCAGCTTGCGGCTAGCGGAGGGCAATGAGCAGTTCTTC. Protein product: CASSLRLAEGNEQFF.

This clonotype was seen many times. The gene calls are TRBV10-2 and TRBJ2-1; TRBD1 matches at 7 bases. V trimming: 0 bases; J trimming: 5 bases; junction bases outside the gene matches: 4. There are 15 residues in the CDR3. The germline CDR1 and CDR2 sequences are WSHSY and SAAADI. The CDR3 DNA reads as TGCGCCAGCAGTGAGTCGCAAACAGGGGACAATGAGCAGTTCTTC. Translated: CASSESQTGDNEQFF.

About this clonotype itself: This likely comes from a read error, as the CDR3 has no conserved phenylalanine or tryptophan at its end. As DNA, the CDR3 is TGCGCCAGCAGCGCATGGGTGGCCCGTGGGCGGAGGGACTACAATGAGCAGTTCTTA. Translated, it gives CASSAWVARGRRDYNEQFL. The chain is built from TRBV5-1 and TRBJ2-1, with D possibly matching TRBD2 (6 bases). CDR1 SGHRS and CDR2 YFSETQ come from the germline V gene. V was shortened by 4 bases and J by 3 bases, with 26 bases between the two germline ends. The CDR3 is made up of 19 amino acids.

The table lists this clonotype with many counts. The CDR3 spells CASSFGGASYEQYF. The CDR3, as DNA: TGTGCCAGCAGTTTCGGGGGGGCCTCCTACGAGCAGTACTTC. The V call is TRBV12-3 or TRBV12-4, the J call TRBJ2-7, with 8 bases identical to TRBD2. The junction had 1 base not matched to a gene; V was cut back by 3 bases and J by 0 bases. The CDR3 is made up of 14 amino acids.

In its sample, this clonotype was seen many times. The V call is TRBV5-1, the J call TRBJ2-2, with D unresolved. V shed 3 bases and J shed 2 bases, with 5 bases lying between them. Germline lookup yields CDR1 SGHRS and CDR2 YFSETQ. The CDR3 extends over 13 amino acids. The CDR3 bases are TGCGCCAGCAGCTATGGAAACACCGGGGAGCTGTTTTTT. It codes for CASSYGNTGELFF.